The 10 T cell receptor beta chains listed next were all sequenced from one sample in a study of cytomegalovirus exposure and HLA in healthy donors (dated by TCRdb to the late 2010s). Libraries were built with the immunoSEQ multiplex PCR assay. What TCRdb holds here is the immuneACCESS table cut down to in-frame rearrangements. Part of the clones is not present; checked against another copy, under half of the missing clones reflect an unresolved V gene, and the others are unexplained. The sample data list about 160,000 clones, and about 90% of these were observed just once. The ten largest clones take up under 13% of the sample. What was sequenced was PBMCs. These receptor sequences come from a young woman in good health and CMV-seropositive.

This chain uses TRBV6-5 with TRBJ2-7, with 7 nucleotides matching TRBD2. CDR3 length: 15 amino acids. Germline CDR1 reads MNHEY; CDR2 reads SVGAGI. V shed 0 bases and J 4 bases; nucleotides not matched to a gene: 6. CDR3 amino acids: CASSYSTGGMYEQYF. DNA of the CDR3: TGTGCCAGCAGTTACTCGACGGGGGGAATGTACGAGCAGTACTTC.

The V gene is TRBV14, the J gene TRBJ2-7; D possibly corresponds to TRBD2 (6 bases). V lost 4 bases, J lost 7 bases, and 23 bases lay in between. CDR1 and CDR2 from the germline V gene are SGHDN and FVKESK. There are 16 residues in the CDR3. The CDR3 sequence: CASSPGTGLHLREQYF. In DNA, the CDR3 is TGTGCCAGCAGCCCGGGAACGGGACTCCACCTACGGGAGCAGTACTTC. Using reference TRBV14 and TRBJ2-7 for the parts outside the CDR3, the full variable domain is EAGVTQFPSHSVIEKGQTVTLRCDPISGHDNLYWYRRVMGKEIKFLLHFVKESKQDESGMPNNRFLAERTGGTYSTLKVQPAELEDSGVYFCASSPGTGLHLREQYFGPGTRLTVT.

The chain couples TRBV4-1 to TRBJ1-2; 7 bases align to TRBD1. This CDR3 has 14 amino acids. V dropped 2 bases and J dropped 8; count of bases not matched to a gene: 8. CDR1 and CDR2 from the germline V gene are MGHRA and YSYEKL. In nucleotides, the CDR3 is TGCGCCAGCAGCCAAAATACAGGGGTAAGCGGCTACACCTTC. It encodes CASSQNTGVSGYTF.

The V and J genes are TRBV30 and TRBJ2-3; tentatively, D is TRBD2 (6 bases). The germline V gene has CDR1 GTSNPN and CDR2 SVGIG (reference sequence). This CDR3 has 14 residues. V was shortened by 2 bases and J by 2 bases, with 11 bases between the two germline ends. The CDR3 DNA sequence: TGTGCCTGGAGTCGGGGGATACTCACAGATACGCAGTATTTT. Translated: CAWSRGILTDTQYF. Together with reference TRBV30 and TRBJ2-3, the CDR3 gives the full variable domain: SQTIHQWPATLVQPVGSPLSLECTVEGTSNPNLYWYRQAAGRGLQLLFYSVGIGQISSEVPQNLSASRPQDRQFILSSKKLLLSDSGFYLCAWSRGILTDTQYFGPGTRLTVL.

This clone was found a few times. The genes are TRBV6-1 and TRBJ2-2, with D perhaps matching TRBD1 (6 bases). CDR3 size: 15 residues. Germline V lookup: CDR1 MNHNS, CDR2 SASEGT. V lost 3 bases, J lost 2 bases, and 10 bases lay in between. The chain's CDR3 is CASSDRTDNTGELFF. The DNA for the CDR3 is TGTGCCAGCAGTGACCGGACAGACAACACCGGGGAGCTGTTTTTT.

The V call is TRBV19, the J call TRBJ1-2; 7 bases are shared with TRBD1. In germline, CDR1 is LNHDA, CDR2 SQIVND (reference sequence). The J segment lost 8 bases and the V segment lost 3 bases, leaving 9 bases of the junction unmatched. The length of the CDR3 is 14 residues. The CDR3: CASSIRQGGSGYTF. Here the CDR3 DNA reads TGTGCCAGTAGTATTCGACAGGGAGGAAGCGGCTACACCTTC.

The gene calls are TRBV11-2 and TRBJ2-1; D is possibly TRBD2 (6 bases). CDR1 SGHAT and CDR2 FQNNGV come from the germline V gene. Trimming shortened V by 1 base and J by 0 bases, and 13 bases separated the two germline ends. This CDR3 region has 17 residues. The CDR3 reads CASSLGFTGASYNEQFF. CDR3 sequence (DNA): TGTGCCAGCAGCTTAGGTTTCACGGGAGCCTCCTACAATGAGCAGTTCTTC.

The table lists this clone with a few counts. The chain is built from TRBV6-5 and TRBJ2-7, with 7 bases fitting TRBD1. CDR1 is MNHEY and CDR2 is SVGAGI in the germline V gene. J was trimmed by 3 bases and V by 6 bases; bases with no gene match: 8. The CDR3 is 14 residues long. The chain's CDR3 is CASSERDRNYEQYF. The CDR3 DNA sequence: TGTGCCAGCAGCGAACGGGACAGAAACTACGAGCAGTACTTC.

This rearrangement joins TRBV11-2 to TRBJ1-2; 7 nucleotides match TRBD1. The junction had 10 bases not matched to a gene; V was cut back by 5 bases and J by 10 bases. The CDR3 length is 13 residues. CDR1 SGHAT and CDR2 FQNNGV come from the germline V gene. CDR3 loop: CASSPRDSSYYTF. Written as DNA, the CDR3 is TGTGCCAGCAGCCCGCGGGACAGCTCCTACTACACCTTC.

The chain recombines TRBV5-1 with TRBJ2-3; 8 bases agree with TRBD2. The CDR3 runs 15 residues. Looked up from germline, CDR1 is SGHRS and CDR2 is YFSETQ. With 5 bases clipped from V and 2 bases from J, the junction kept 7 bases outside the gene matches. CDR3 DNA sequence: TGCGCCAGCAGAATTAGCGGGACTTACACAGATACGCAGTATTTT. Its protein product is CASRISGTYTDTQYF.